This T cell receptor (beta chain) appears in the sequencing data of a study of blood T cell repertoires in COVID-19. Germline CDR1 and CDR2: SGHTA and FQGNSA. The CDR3 covers 16 residues. V was trimmed by 2 bases and J by 1 base, leaving 12 bases between them. The assay was immunoSEQ multiplex PCR, and TCRdb's table has in-frame clones only and misses some. The table has roughly 250,000 clones, approximately 85% seen once. The source material was peripheral blood. The rearrangement joins TRBV7-2 to TRBJ1-3; D gene ambiguous. The receptor's source is a human donor with COVID-19, enrolled during active disease. The donor label of this sample is uncertain. The DNA of the CDR3 is TGTGCCAGCAGCTTATACGCCTCGGGGTCTGGAAACACCATATATTTT. This translates into CASSLYASGSGNTIYF.